The 20 T cell receptor beta chains reported below all come from one sample, sequenced in a study of cytotoxic CD8 clonotypes in ibrutinib-treated CLL. Clones were sequenced by immunoSEQ multiplex PCR, and TCRdb holds only the in-frame ones, with some missing. The table has 200,000 or so clones, 65% to 80% seen once. The starting material was PBMCs, obtained after 12 months of ibrutinib treatment. These receptors all stem from a human donor with chronic lymphocytic leukemia.

The chain carries TRBV12-5 and TRBJ2-1; D might be TRBD1 (6 bases). V was shortened by 6 bases and J by 3 bases, with 18 bases between the two germline ends. This CDR3 comprises 16 residues. The germline gives CDR1 LGHNT, CDR2 FRNRAP. Here the CDR3 reads CASGPSTGKHYNEQFF. As DNA, the CDR3 is TGTGCTAGTGGACCTTCAACAGGGAAACACTACAATGAGCAGTTCTTC. Full variable domain (missing parts from reference TRBV12-5 and TRBJ2-1): DARVTQTPRHKVTEMGQEVTMRCQPILGHNTVFWYRQTMMQGLELLAYFRNRAPLDDSGMPKDRFSAEMPDATLATLKIQPSEPRDSAVYFCASGPSTGKHYNEQFFGPGTRLTVL.

The chain links TRBV30 to TRBJ2-1; 9 bases map to TRBD2. Germline CDR1 reads GTSNPN; CDR2 reads SVGIG (reference sequence). With V trimmed by 1 base and J by 3 bases, 7 bases remained unmatched. The CDR3 sequence is 16 residues long. CDR3 protein: CAWSAGSGSHYNEQFF. CDR3 DNA sequence: TGTGCCTGGAGTGCGGGTAGCGGGAGCCACTACAATGAGCAGTTCTTC.

V gene TRBV5-1 combines with J gene TRBJ2-7; 7 bases agree with TRBD2. CDR1 SGHRS and CDR2 YFSETQ come from the germline V gene. V lost 3 bases and J lost 1; bases outside the gene matches: 7. The CDR3 runs 15 residues. The DNA of the CDR3 is TGCGCCAGCAGCTCCGGGGAGGGCACTTCCTACGAGCAGTACTTC. Protein sequence: CASSSGEGTSYEQYF.

The V gene is TRBV27, the J gene TRBJ2-6; TRBD1 is a possible D gene (5 bases). This CDR3 contains 20 residues. Germline CDR1 is MNHEY and CDR2 is SMNVEV (reference sequence). Trimming took off 7 bases at V and 2 bases at J, with 27 bases between the two ends. CDR3 sequence: CASTQPTPQGPRPGANVLTF. The CDR3 DNA reads TGTGCCAGCACCCAACCCACCCCCCAGGGTCCTAGACCTGGGGCCAACGTCCTGACTTTC.

The chain has TRBV6-5 and TRBJ1-3, with 8 nucleotides matching TRBD1. Germline CDR1 reads MNHEY; CDR2 reads SVGAGI. Germline trimming cut 7 bases from V and 1 base from J; bases unmatched to any gene: 3. This CDR3 is built from 14 residues. The CDR3 bases are TGTGCCAGCACCCAGGGGGCATCTGGAAACACCATATATTTT. Its protein is CASTQGASGNTIYF.

V and J are TRBV30 and TRBJ1-1; 9 nucleotides match TRBD1. The CDR3 length is 15 residues. From germline, CDR1 is GTSNPN and CDR2 SVGIG (reference sequence). V was clipped by 4 bases and J by 8 bases; unmatched bases: 14. The CDR3 DNA reads as TGTGCCTGGAAGTATTCGGACAGGGGATCGGTCGAAGCTTTCTTT. This encodes CAWKYSDRGSVEAFF. Looking up the rest from reference TRBV30 and TRBJ1-1 gives the full variable domain: SQTIHQWPATLVQPVGSPLSLECTVEGTSNPNLYWYRQAAGRGLQLLFYSVGIGQISSEVPQNLSASRPQDRQFILSSKKLLLSDSGFYLCAWKYSDRGSVEAFFGQGTRLTVV.

V and J are TRBV29-1 and TRBJ1-1, with TRBD1 identical over 7 bases. Germline V gene lookup returns CDR1 SQVTM and CDR2 ANQGSEA. V shed 6 bases, J shed 1 base, and the junction held 2 bases outside the gene matches. The CDR3 is 12 amino acids. As DNA, the CDR3 is TGCAGCGTCAACAGGGGGAACACTGAAGCTTTCTTT. It specifies CSVNRGNTEAFF. The full variable domain, in which reference TRBV29-1 and TRBJ1-1 provide the parts outside the CDR3, is SAVISQKPSRDICQRGTSLTIQCQVDSQVTMMFWYRQQPGQSLTLIATANQGSEATYESGFVIDKFPISRPNLTFSTLTVSNMSPEDSSIYLCSVNRGNTEAFFGQGTRLTVV.

This clone was detected only once. The V and J genes are TRBV30 and TRBJ1-1; no reliable D call. Germline CDR1 reads GTSNPN; CDR2 reads SVGIG (reference sequence). This CDR3 contains 16 residues. Trimming pared 2 bases from V and 7 bases from J, leaving 23 bases between. For the CDR3, the DNA is TGTGCCTGGAGTCGGAATCGGCTGCGCGGCGGTGATGAAGCTTTCTTT. Its translation: CAWSRNRLRGGDEAFF.

The chain links TRBV6-1 to TRBJ1-4; D possibly corresponds to TRBD1 (5 bases). Germline V gives CDR1 MNHNS, CDR2 SASEGT. This CDR3 is 13 amino acids long. V was pared by 8 bases and J by 8 bases, with 15 bases between. The CDR3 nucleotides are TGTGCCAGCCGACGGGGGTTAGGGGAAAAACTGTTTTTT. Its translation: CASRRGLGEKLFF.

The J gene is TRBJ2-2, the V gene TRBV19; D possibly corresponds to TRBD1 (5 bases). The CDR3 extends over 16 amino acids. The ends were cut back, 3 bases at V and 4 bases at J, with 15 bases in the middle. CDR1 LNHDA and CDR2 SQIVND come from the germline V gene (reference sequence). CDR3 in amino acids: CASSIDGARGTGELFF. DNA of the CDR3: TGTGCCAGTAGTATTGACGGAGCAAGGGGCACCGGGGAGCTGTTTTTT. Combining the CDR3 with reference TRBV19 and TRBJ2-2 gives the whole variable domain DGGITQSPKYLFRKEGQNVTLSCEQNLNHDAMYWYRQDPGQGLRLIYYSQIVNDFQKGDIAEGYSVSREKKESFPLTVTSAQKNPTAFYLCASSIDGARGTGELFFGEGSRLTVL.

The rearrangement uses TRBV7-8 and TRBJ2-7; D might be TRBD1 (6 bases). Germline V lookup: CDR1 SGHVS, CDR2 FQNEAQ. Trimming removed 4 bases at V and 2 bases at J, with 12 bases between. This CDR3 region has 14 residues. The chain's CDR3 is CASSSRQAPYEQYF. For the CDR3, the DNA is TGTGCCAGCAGCTCGCGACAGGCGCCCTACGAGCAGTACTTC.

This clone was detected only a few times. The chain couples TRBV30 to TRBJ2-7; 7 bases fit TRBD1. With 3 bases clipped from V and 7 bases from J, the junction kept 6 bases outside the gene matches. The length of the CDR3 is 12 residues. The germline V gene encodes CDR1 GTSNPN and CDR2 SVGIG (reference sequence). CDR3 loop: CAWSLPRGEQYF. The CDR3 DNA sequence: TGTGCCTGGAGCCTCCCCAGGGGGGAGCAGTACTTC.

This clone turned up a few times. V and J are TRBV15 and TRBJ2-5; no clear D gene. The germline CDR1 and CDR2 sequences are LNHNV and YYDKDF (reference sequence). The CDR3 runs to 14 residues. Trimming removed 0 bases at V and 4 bases at J, with 9 bases between. CDR3 nucleotide sequence: TGTGCCACCAGCAGAGACCGCAGAGGAGAGACCCAGTACTTC. It encodes CATSRDRRGETQYF.

The chain uses TRBV5-1 and TRBJ1-2; D ambiguous. This CDR3 region has 12 residues. Germline CDR1 SGHRS, CDR2 YFSETQ. Trimming cost V 4 bases and J 4 bases, with 8 bases left between them. The CDR3 DNA sequence: TGCGCCAGCAGCCCCGACACCTATGGCTACACCTTC. Protein: CASSPDTYGYTF.

The rearrangement joins TRBV6-1 to TRBJ1-1; D might be TRBD1 (5 bases). Germline V gene data show CDR1 as MNHNS and CDR2 as SASEGT. The CDR3 runs to 14 residues. V was shortened by 2 bases and J by 4 bases, with 11 bases between the two germline ends. The CDR3 sequence: CASSEWGVGTEAFF. DNA for the CDR3: TGTGCCAGCAGTGAATGGGGGGTGGGCACTGAAGCTTTCTTT.

The rearrangement uses TRBV14 and TRBJ2-7; TRBD1 aligns across 7 bases. The germline gives CDR1 SGHDN, CDR2 FVKESK. This CDR3 region has 13 residues. J was trimmed by 7 bases and V by 6 bases; bases with no gene match: 9. The CDR3 DNA reads TGTGCCAGCAGTCCACAGGGGTCGGGTGAGCAGTACTTC. Protein: CASSPQGSGEQYF.

This sequence joins TRBV29-1 and TRBJ2-1; D is undetermined. Trimming stripped 3 bases from V and 6 bases from J, with 15 bases between. The CDR3 loop spans 14 amino acids. CDR1 and CDR2 from the germline V gene are SQVTM and ANQGSEA. This CDR3 is CSVDSAERSNEQFF. The CDR3 region has the DNA TGCAGCGTTGACTCGGCAGAAAGAAGCAATGAGCAGTTCTTC.

The chain combines TRBV28 with TRBJ2-1, with 10 bases aligning to TRBD2. Germline V gene sequence: CDR1 MDHEN, CDR2 SYDVKM. Trimming took 4 bases from V and 9 from J; bases not matched to a gene: 6. CDR3 size: 14 residues. The CDR3 sequence is CASSSAGGRREQFF. The CDR3 DNA is TGTGCCAGCAGTTCAGCGGGAGGGCGTCGTGAGCAGTTCTTC.

A single count supports this clone. The gene calls are TRBV7-6 and TRBJ2-1; D unresolved. The CDR3 is made up of 13 amino acids. Deletions cut 5 bases from V and 9 bases from J, with 14 bases between. Germline V CDR1 and CDR2: SGHVS, FNYEAQ. The chain's CDR3 is CASSPSPSSEQFF. The CDR3 coding sequence is TGTGCCAGCAGCCCCTCCCCTTCATCTGAGCAGTTCTTC.

This chain uses TRBV29-1 with TRBJ2-7; unclear D gene. CDR3 length: 15 amino acids. Between the trimmed V and J ends, which lost 2 bases and 0 bases, there was a span of 14 bases. Per the germline V gene, CDR1 is SQVTM and CDR2 is ANQGSEA. The CDR3 sequence: CSVERLGGRSYEQYF. For the CDR3, the DNA is TGCAGCGTTGAAAGGTTGGGCGGTCGCTCCTACGAGCAGTACTTC.